This entry describes one T cell receptor (beta chain). Its antigen is not known. The germline gene is not matched at one end of the junction; a read error may be the cause. The sequenced template was RNA, covering the TCR beta CDR3 region. The library came from an HTBI-primed first-round RT-PCR and a second-round multiplex PCR. TCRdb reanalysed the multiplex PCR reads using MiXCR and keeps one entry per CDR3 protein. The sample contains about 700,000 distinct CDR3 sequences, roughly 39% of which appear only once. The data stem from a study of Graves' ophthalmopathy and Graves' hyperthyroidism. General observations from the study: Ophthalmopathy was separated from stable hyperthyroidism by a 13-signature model with over 85% sensitivity and over 70% specificity.

Sequencing used peripheral blood. The sequence was obtained from an adult man with Graves' ophthalmopathy.

CDR3 DNA: TGTACCAGCAGCTTGGGGTTCGGGGTGGGGGACGGCTACACCTTC. Translating it yields CTSSLGFGVGDGYTF. This chain links TRBV7-9 with TRBJ1-2; possible D gene TRBD1, 5 bases. Germline V gene data show CDR1 as SEHNR and CDR2 as FQNEAQ (reference sequence). CDR3 size: 15 residues. Together with reference TRBV7-9 and TRBJ1-2, the CDR3 gives the full variable domain: DTGVSQNPRHKITKRGQNVTFRCDPISEHNRLYWYRQTLGQGPEFLTYFQNEAQLEKSRLLSDRFSAERPKGSFSTLEIQRTEQGDSAMYLCTSSLGFGVGDGYTFGSGTRLTVV.